These 7 T cell receptor beta chains originate from one sample sequenced in a study of cytomegalovirus exposure and HLA in healthy donors. 13 Jbeta primers and 60 Vbeta primers were used for the PCR. TCRdb's copy holds only in-frame clones and misses some; the assay was immunoSEQ multiplex PCR. The table shows under 200,000 clones, with 75% occurring only once. The specimen was PBMCs. The receptor source for this set is a female donor in good health and CMV-seronegative.

In this sample, this clone turned up once. The chain is built from TRBV28 and TRBJ2-5, with TRBD2 matching 10 bases. V shed 5 bases and J 7 bases; nucleotides not matched to a gene: 10. Germline CDR1 reads MDHEN; CDR2 reads SYDVKM. This CDR3 is built from 15 residues. The CDR3 is CASSRSTSGTGTQYF. CDR3 DNA sequence: TGTGCCAGCAGTCGCTCTACTAGCGGGACTGGGACCCAGTACTTC.

This clone was counted only a few times. The CDR3 nucleotides are TGTGCCAGCAGGTCGACAGGCTCCTACGAGCAGTACTTC. Translation: CASRSTGSYEQYF. The V gene is TRBV28, the J gene TRBJ2-7, with a tentative D call TRBD1 (6 bases). V was clipped by 6 bases and J by 0 bases, with 9 bases between them. CDR3 size: 13 residues. The germline V gene encodes CDR1 MDHEN and CDR2 SYDVKM.

The genes are TRBV9 and TRBJ2-7; 8 positions agree with TRBD2. The CDR3 loop spans 15 amino acids. V lost 3 bases and J lost 1; bases outside the gene matches: 6. Germline V gene lookup returns CDR1 SGDLS and CDR2 YYNGEE. As DNA, the CDR3 is TGTGCCAGCAGCGACAAAGCGGGAGAGTCCTACGAGCAGTACTTC. Translated: CASSDKAGESYEQYF.

The chain links TRBV6-5 to TRBJ1-1, with 12 bases identical to TRBD1. This CDR3 has 14 amino acids. Germline lookup yields CDR1 MNHEY and CDR2 SVGAGI. Losses at the gene ends were 8 bases for V and 7 bases for J; bases not matched to a gene: 8. The CDR3 region is CASRDRGLVGEAFF. In DNA, the CDR3 is TGTGCCAGCCGGGACAGGGGGCTGGTGGGTGAAGCTTTCTTT.

CDR3 nucleotides: TGCGCCAGCAGCCAAGGGGCCACGGGAAAGACTGAAGCTTTCTTT. Translated, it gives CASSQGATGKTEAFF. The chain carries TRBV4-3 and TRBJ1-1; no clear D. V lost 1 base to trimming and J lost 5 bases, with 14 bases between them. The CDR3 has 15 amino acids. CDR1 and CDR2 from the germline V gene are LGHNA and YSLEER.

The rearrangement uses TRBV10-2 and TRBJ1-5, with D perhaps matching TRBD1 (6 bases). In germline, CDR1 is WSHSY, CDR2 SAAADI. CDR3 length equals 13 residues. Deletions cut 10 bases from V and 4 bases from J, with 14 bases between. The DNA of the CDR3 is TGCGCCACCTCAGGGGAGAGGAATCAGCCCCAGCATTTT. Translated: CATSGERNQPQHF.

The chain links TRBV6-6 to TRBJ2-4; 7 positions agree with TRBD2. CDR1 and CDR2 (germline): MNHNY, SVGAGI (reference sequence). The CDR3 length is 15 residues. J gave up 2 bases and V 8 bases, and 9 bases lay outside the gene matches. CDR3 protein: CASSDSGNPKNIQYF. CDR3 bases: TGTGCCAGCTCAGACAGCGGGAATCCCAAAAACATTCAGTACTTC.